These 9 T cell receptor beta chains share one sample of origin, sequenced in a study of neoadjuvant anti-PD-1 for oral cavity cancer. Profiling relied on immunoSEQ multiplex PCR, and the TCRdb table lists in-frame clones only, not all of them. Here the sample spans 70,000 to 95,000 clones, more than 80% being singletons. The material was PBMCs, obtained before nivolumab (anti-PD-1) treatment. Source of these receptors: a person aged 40 to 85 with oral cavity squamous cell carcinoma.

The rearrangement joins TRBV7-9 to TRBJ1-2; no firm D call. Germline-derived CDR1 and CDR2 are SEHNR and FQNEAQ (reference sequence). The CDR3 runs 13 residues. The V and J ends lost 1 base and 5 bases respectively, with 8 bases between them. CDR3 amino acids: CASSLDPIYGYTF. CDR3 in DNA: TGTGCCAGCAGCTTAGACCCCATATATGGCTACACCTTC. Variable domain in full (rest from reference TRBV7-9 and TRBJ1-2): DTGVSQNPRHKITKRGQNVTFRCDPISEHNRLYWYRQTLGQGPEFLTYFQNEAQLEKSRLLSDRFSAERPKGSFSTLEIQRTEQGDSAMYLCASSLDPIYGYTFGSGTRLTVV.

This clone was seen just once. The chain has TRBV5-1 and TRBJ2-5, with a weak D call TRBD1 (6 bases). V lost 0 bases, J lost 2 bases, and 11 bases lay in between. Germline V gene lookup returns CDR1 SGHRS and CDR2 YFSETQ. CDR3 length: 15 residues. CDR3 loop: CASSLALGQQETQYF. CDR3 sequence (DNA): TGCGCCAGCAGCTTGGCCTTAGGACAGCAAGAGACCCAGTACTTC. The variable domain in full, with the rest retrieved from reference TRBV5-1 and TRBJ2-5, is KAGVTQTPRYLIKTRGQQVTLSCSPISGHRSVSWYQQTPGQGLQFLFEYFSETQRNKGNFPGRFSGRQFSNSRSEMNVSTLELGDSALYLCASSLALGQQETQYFGPGTRLLVL.

This clone was recorded a few times. The V call is TRBV6-1, the J call TRBJ2-7; D may be TRBD1 (6 bases). The CDR3 is made up of 14 amino acids. Trimming left V 6 bases short and J 5 bases short, with 17 bases between. CDR1 is MNHNS, CDR2 SASEGT, per germline. CDR3 sequence reads: CASSLVEQGNEQYF. CDR3 nucleotide sequence: TGTGCCAGCAGCCTCGTCGAACAGGGAAACGAGCAGTACTTC.

V gene TRBV6-6 combines with J gene TRBJ2-3, with TRBD2 identical over 8 bases. Trimming at V came to 6 bases and at J to 2 bases, leaving 4 bases not matched to a gene. Germline V CDR1 and CDR2: MNHNY, SVGAGI (reference sequence). The CDR3 extends over 14 amino acids. CDR3 sequence: CASRSGSYTDTQYF. CDR3 nucleotides: TGTGCCAGCAGGAGCGGGAGCTACACAGATACGCAGTATTTT.

This chain joins TRBV5-4 and TRBJ1-2; D may be TRBD1 (6 bases). The germline V gene encodes CDR1 SGHNT and CDR2 YYREEE (reference sequence). V was pared by 2 bases and J by 8 bases, with 13 bases between. CDR3 length equals 13 residues. DNA for the CDR3: TGTGCCAGCAGCTTTGGGGGCATGAAGGGCTACACCTTC. It specifies CASSFGGMKGYTF.

This clone was observed a single time. The chain uses TRBV11-1 and TRBJ2-3; D is undetermined. Trimming removed 2 bases from V and 2 bases from J, with 11 bases in between. This CDR3 has 15 residues. Germline V gene sequence: CDR1 SGHAT, CDR2 FQDESV (reference sequence). The CDR3 bases are TGTGCCAGCAGCTTAAATCTGGGAACCACAGATACGCAGTATTTT. This codes for CASSLNLGTTDTQYF. The whole variable domain, remainder taken from reference TRBV11-1 and TRBJ2-3, is EAEVAQSPRYKITEKSQAVAFWCDPISGHATLYWYRQILGQGPELLVQFQDESVVDDSQLPKDRFSAERLKGVDSTLKIQPAELGDSAMYLCASSLNLGTTDTQYFGPGTRLTVL.

This chain uses TRBV6-5 with TRBJ1-3; tentative D call: TRBD1 (5 bases). The V end was cut by 0 bases, the J end by 0 bases, with 9 bases between. CDR1 is MNHEY, CDR2 SVGAGI, per germline. The CDR3 spans 16 residues. Written as DNA, the CDR3 is TGTGCCAGCAGTTACTCCCGGGGGTTCTCTGGAAACACCATATATTTT. Translating it yields CASSYSRGFSGNTIYF.

This clone was counted between two and nine times. The genes are TRBV7-9 and TRBJ2-4, with a possible D match to TRBD2 (5 bases). Trimming took off 2 bases at V and 2 bases at J, with 10 bases between the two ends. Germline CDR1 is SEHNR and CDR2 is FQNEAQ (reference sequence). This CDR3 has 15 residues. CDR3 residues: CASSLSGITKNIQYF. The CDR3 nucleotides read TGTGCCAGCAGCTTATCCGGGATAACCAAAAACATTCAGTACTTC.

This clone was picked up a small number of times. V and J are TRBV10-3 and TRBJ2-3, with no clear D. The CDR3 consists of 13 residues. Germline-derived CDR1 and CDR2 are ENHRY and SYGVKD. V lost 11 bases and J lost 3, with 15 bases in between. In DNA form, the CDR3 reads TGTGCCGCGCGGTTCTCGGTTACAGATACGCAGTATTTT. Protein sequence: CAARFSVTDTQYF.